The rows below give T cell receptor beta chains drawn from one sample of a study of post-analysis software for immune sequencing data. TCRdb fed the PCR reads into MiXCR, producing one record per CDR3 protein. The table includes around 150,000 distinct CDR3 sequences, around 36% detected once. Sequenced here: blood, sampled after autologous hematopoietic stem cell transplantation. Receptors originate from a girl between 5 and 17 years old with multiple sclerosis. The CDR3 runs from the conserved cysteine through the conserved F or W. Fields, in order: J gene, clone size, D gene, V gene, CDR3 protein, CDR3 DNA. A D gene is named only where the DNA matches it firmly. Not all rows give a size; the values are once, few, many and, for expanded clones, a class.

j_call: TRBJ1-2
clone_size: NA
d_call: TRBD1
v_call: TRBV7-2
cdr3_aa: CASSLAGTGVYGYTF
cdr3_nt: TGTGCCAGCAGCTTAGCGGGGACAGGGGTCTATGGCTACACCTTC

j_call: TRBJ1-1
clone_size: NA
d_call: TRBD1
v_call: TRBV6-6
cdr3_aa: CASSYSMAGGAKTEAFF
cdr3_nt: TGTGCCAGCAGTTACTCTATGGCAGGGGGCGCGAAAACTGAAGCTTTCTTT

j_call: TRBJ1-1
clone_size: NA
d_call: NA
v_call: TRBV24-1
cdr3_aa: CATSDGMGAFF
cdr3_nt: TGTGCCACCAGTGATGGGATGGGGGCTTTCTTT

j_call: TRBJ2-5
clone_size: few
d_call: TRBD2
v_call: TRBV29-1
cdr3_aa: CSVVAGVGETQYF
cdr3_nt: TGCAGCGTTGTAGCGGGAGTCGGTGAGACCCAGTACTTC

j_call: TRBJ2-2
clone_size: NA
d_call: NA
v_call: TRBV4-3
cdr3_aa: CASSQESDNTGELFF
cdr3_nt: TGCGCCAGCAGCCAAGAGTCAGACAACACCGGGGAGCTGTTTTTT

j_call: TRBJ2-1
clone_size: NA
d_call: TRBD2
v_call: TRBV20-1
cdr3_aa: CSARDKSSGRGNEQFF
cdr3_nt: TGCAGTGCTAGAGATAAATCCAGCGGGAGGGGGAATGAGCAGTTCTTC

j_call: TRBJ2-7
clone_size: NA
d_call: NA
v_call: TRBV6-6
cdr3_aa: CASSYSNRRSSYEQYF
cdr3_nt: TGTGCCAGCAGTTACTCGAATAGACGCAGCTCCTACGAGCAGTACTTC

j_call: TRBJ2-3
clone_size: NA
d_call: TRBD2
v_call: TRBV2
cdr3_aa: CASSEPGLATDTQYF
cdr3_nt: TGTGCCAGCAGTGAACCGGGACTAGCGACAGATACGCAGTATTTT

j_call: TRBJ2-1
clone_size: few
d_call: NA
v_call: TRBV20-1
cdr3_aa: CSARDHRRVGYNEQFF
cdr3_nt: TGCAGTGCTAGAGATCACCGGCGGGTCGGGTACAATGAGCAGTTCTTC

j_call: TRBJ2-7
clone_size: NA
d_call: NA
v_call: TRBV9
cdr3_aa: CASSYAATSSYEQYF
cdr3_nt: TGTGCCAGCAGTTACGCCGCGACTAGCTCCTACGAGCAGTACTTC

j_call: TRBJ1-1
clone_size: NA
d_call: NA
v_call: TRBV5-1
cdr3_aa: CASSGSGGNTEAFF
cdr3_nt: TGCGCCAGCAGCGGGTCGGGGGGCAACACTGAAGCTTTCTTT

j_call: TRBJ2-5
clone_size: NA
d_call: NA
v_call: TRBV7-2
cdr3_aa: CASSQGQETQYF
cdr3_nt: TGTGCCAGCAGCCAGGGCCAAGAGACCCAGTACTTC

j_call: TRBJ2-2
clone_size: few
d_call: NA
v_call: TRBV2
cdr3_aa: CASTSDRTTGELFF
cdr3_nt: TGTGCCAGCACATCTGACAGGACCACCGGGGAGCTGTTTTTT

j_call: TRBJ2-3
clone_size: NA
d_call: NA
v_call: TRBV10-2
cdr3_aa: CASSDGGTQYF
cdr3_nt: TGCGCCAGCAGTGATGGGGGTACGCAGTATTTT

j_call: TRBJ2-7
clone_size: NA
d_call: TRBD2
v_call: TRBV3-1
cdr3_aa: CASSRGLAGGYEQYF
cdr3_nt: TGTGCCAGCAGCCGTGGGCTAGCGGGAGGCTACGAGCAGTACTTC

j_call: TRBJ1-2
clone_size: NA
d_call: NA
v_call: TRBV7-8
cdr3_aa: CASSSDHTGGTLSGYTF
cdr3_nt: TGTGCCAGCAGCTCAGACCACACGGGGGGGACCTTATCTGGCTACACCTTC

j_call: TRBJ2-5
clone_size: NA
d_call: NA
v_call: TRBV5-1
cdr3_aa: CASSLPSETQYF
cdr3_nt: TGCGCCAGCAGCTTGCCGTCAGAGACCCAGTACTTC

j_call: TRBJ2-5
clone_size: NA
d_call: TRBD2
v_call: TRBV20-1
cdr3_aa: CSARGLAGQRETQYF
cdr3_nt: TGCAGTGCTAGGGGGCTAGCGGGTCAGAGAGAGACCCAGTACTTC

j_call: TRBJ2-7
clone_size: few
d_call: TRBD2
v_call: TRBV27
cdr3_aa: CASRGLAGAYEQYF
cdr3_nt: TGTGCCAGCAGGGGACTAGCGGGGGCCTACGAGCAGTACTTC

j_call: TRBJ2-2
clone_size: NA
d_call: TRBD2
v_call: TRBV20-1
cdr3_aa: CSARTSGPNTGELFF
cdr3_nt: TGCAGTGCAAGGACTAGCGGCCCGAACACCGGGGAGCTGTTTTTT

j_call: TRBJ2-1
clone_size: many
d_call: TRBD2
v_call: TRBV11-2
cdr3_aa: CASSSGLAGTYNEQFF
cdr3_nt: TGTGCCAGCAGCTCCGGACTAGCGGGGACATACAATGAGCAGTTCTTC

j_call: TRBJ2-1
clone_size: NA
d_call: NA
v_call: TRBV7-3
cdr3_aa: CASSPEWEQFF
cdr3_nt: TGTGCCAGCAGTCCAGAATGGGAGCAGTTCTTC

j_call: TRBJ2-1
clone_size: many
d_call: NA
v_call: TRBV27
cdr3_aa: CASSFQREQFF
cdr3_nt: TGTGCCAGCAGTTTCCAGAGGGAGCAGTTCTTC

j_call: TRBJ2-1
clone_size: NA
d_call: NA
v_call: TRBV4-3
cdr3_aa: CASSRDGEGVGYNEQFF
cdr3_nt: TGCGCCAGCAGCCGAGATGGAGAGGGAGTGGGTTACAATGAGCAGTTCTTC

j_call: TRBJ2-6
clone_size: NA
d_call: NA
v_call: TRBV7-3
cdr3_aa: CASSLNPGANALTF
cdr3_nt: TGTGCCAGCAGCTTAAACCCTGGGGCCAACGCCCTGACTTTC

j_call: TRBJ2-1
clone_size: NA
d_call: NA
v_call: TRBV14
cdr3_aa: CASSQDSHPVYNEQFF
cdr3_nt: TGTGCCAGCAGCCAAGATTCGCATCCTGTATACAATGAGCAGTTCTTC

j_call: TRBJ1-6
clone_size: NA
d_call: NA
v_call: TRBV25-1
cdr3_aa: CASSWGGDSPLHF
cdr3_nt: TGTGCCAGCAGCTGGGGGGGAGATTCACCCCTCCACTTT

j_call: TRBJ2-1
clone_size: NA
d_call: TRBD2
v_call: TRBV20-1
cdr3_aa: CSARSPGLAGLDEQFF
cdr3_nt: TGCAGTGCTAGATCCCCGGGTCTAGCGGGCCTCGATGAGCAGTTCTTC

j_call: TRBJ2-7
clone_size: few
d_call: NA
v_call: TRBV28
cdr3_aa: CASWGGGYEQYF
cdr3_nt: TGTGCCAGTTGGGGAGGAGGCTACGAGCAGTACTTC

j_call: TRBJ2-1
clone_size: NA
d_call: TRBD2
v_call: TRBV20-1
cdr3_aa: CSARAGGPRDEQFF
cdr3_nt: TGCAGTGCTAGAGCGGGAGGGCCGAGGGATGAGCAGTTCTTC

j_call: TRBJ2-7
clone_size: many
d_call: NA
v_call: TRBV29-1
cdr3_aa: CSVENNEQYF
cdr3_nt: TGCAGCGTTGAAAACAACGAGCAGTACTTC

j_call: TRBJ1-1
clone_size: once
d_call: TRBD1
v_call: TRBV20-1
cdr3_aa: CSARAPPQGAIPSMTEAFF
cdr3_nt: TGCAGTGCTAGAGCACCCCCCCAGGGGGCCATTCCTTCAATGACTGAAGCTTTCTTT

j_call: TRBJ2-1
clone_size: NA
d_call: TRBD2
v_call: TRBV7-9
cdr3_aa: CASSSRQLAERLNEQFF
cdr3_nt: TGTGCCAGCAGCTCGCGACAACTAGCGGAAAGGCTCAATGAGCAGTTCTTC

j_call: TRBJ2-5
clone_size: medium-sized
d_call: TRBD2
v_call: TRBV4-2
cdr3_aa: CASSQSLLAGGETQYF
cdr3_nt: TGTGCCAGCAGCCAATCCTTACTAGCGGGAGGTGAGACCCAGTACTTC

j_call: TRBJ2-3
clone_size: NA
d_call: TRBD1
v_call: TRBV4-3
cdr3_aa: CASSLRQGPTATDTQYF
cdr3_nt: TGCGCCAGCAGCCTTAGACAGGGCCCTACTGCCACAGATACGCAGTATTTT

j_call: TRBJ2-7
clone_size: NA
d_call: NA
v_call: TRBV19
cdr3_aa: CASRWRGTESYGQYF
cdr3_nt: TGTGCCAGCCGATGGAGGGGGACAGAGTCCTACGGGCAGTACTTC

j_call: TRBJ2-5
clone_size: NA
d_call: NA
v_call: TRBV18
cdr3_aa: CASSPHRDSTRYF
cdr3_nt: TGTGCCAGCTCACCTCACAGAGATTCCACCCGGTACTTC

j_call: TRBJ2-3
clone_size: few
d_call: NA
v_call: TRBV7-2
cdr3_aa: CASSPSWIRAWQYF
cdr3_nt: TGTGCCAGCAGCCCCTCCTGGATTCGAGCGTGGCAGTATTTT

j_call: TRBJ1-2
clone_size: NA
d_call: NA
v_call: TRBV4-2
cdr3_aa: CASSKGGFRADYGYTF
cdr3_nt: TGTGCCAGCAGCAAGGGAGGGTTCAGGGCCGACTATGGCTACACCTTC

j_call: TRBJ2-1
clone_size: few
d_call: NA
v_call: TRBV5-6
cdr3_aa: CASSYPYGLGPSSYNEQFF
cdr3_nt: TGTGCCAGCAGCTATCCCTACGGGTTAGGGCCTAGCTCCTACAATGAGCAGTTCTTC

j_call: TRBJ2-1
clone_size: NA
d_call: TRBD2
v_call: TRBV19
cdr3_aa: CASSNTGLAVHNEQFF
cdr3_nt: TGTGCCAGTAGTAATACAGGACTAGCGGTCCACAATGAGCAGTTCTTC

j_call: TRBJ2-1
clone_size: many
d_call: TRBD1
v_call: TRBV7-2
cdr3_aa: CASSLARGQGEQFF
cdr3_nt: TGTGCCAGCAGCTTAGCCAGGGGGCAAGGTGAGCAGTTCTTC

j_call: TRBJ2-7
clone_size: NA
d_call: TRBD1
v_call: TRBV12-3/TRBV12-4
cdr3_aa: CASMGQALEQYF
cdr3_nt: TGTGCCAGCATGGGACAGGCCCTCGAGCAGTACTTC

j_call: TRBJ2-3
clone_size: NA
d_call: TRBD2
v_call: TRBV29-1
cdr3_aa: CGVVRTSDDTDTQYF
cdr3_nt: TGCGGCGTTGTACGGACTAGCGACGACACAGATACGCAGTATTTT

j_call: TRBJ2-2
clone_size: NA
d_call: NA
v_call: TRBV6-2/TRBV6-3
cdr3_aa: CASSYTNTGELFF
cdr3_nt: TGTGCCAGCAGTTATACGAACACCGGGGAGCTGTTTTTT

j_call: TRBJ2-5
clone_size: NA
d_call: TRBD2
v_call: TRBV7-9
cdr3_aa: CASNPTSGGQETQYF
cdr3_nt: TGTGCCAGCAACCCGACTAGCGGGGGGCAAGAGACCCAGTACTTC

j_call: TRBJ2-7
clone_size: NA
d_call: TRBD2
v_call: TRBV11-2
cdr3_aa: CASSLLAGGYEQYF
cdr3_nt: TGTGCCAGCAGCTTACTAGCGGGAGGCTACGAGCAGTACTTC

j_call: TRBJ1-1
clone_size: NA
d_call: NA
v_call: TRBV5-5
cdr3_aa: CASSPRPDYEAFF
cdr3_nt: TGTGCCAGCAGCCCTCGACCCGATTATGAAGCTTTCTTT

j_call: TRBJ2-7
clone_size: many
d_call: TRBD2
v_call: TRBV5-1
cdr3_aa: CASSLSGLADAYEQYF
cdr3_nt: TGCGCCAGCAGCTTGTCGGGACTAGCGGATGCCTACGAGCAGTACTTC

j_call: TRBJ2-7
clone_size: NA
d_call: TRBD1
v_call: TRBV5-1
cdr3_aa: CASSLSTGTALYEQYF
cdr3_nt: TGCGCCAGCAGCTTGTCCACCGGGACAGCCCTCTACGAGCAGTACTTC

j_call: TRBJ1-1
clone_size: few
d_call: NA
v_call: TRBV3-1
cdr3_aa: CASSARRDKNTEAFF
cdr3_nt: TGTGCCAGCAGCGCACGCCGGGACAAGAACACTGAAGCTTTCTTT

j_call: TRBJ2-7
clone_size: few
d_call: NA
v_call: TRBV7-9
cdr3_aa: CASSPGEAYEQYF
cdr3_nt: TGTGCCAGCAGCCCCGGCGAAGCCTACGAGCAGTACTTC

j_call: TRBJ2-1
clone_size: NA
d_call: NA
v_call: TRBV29-1
cdr3_aa: CSVEVYLGQTDNEQFF
cdr3_nt: TGCAGCGTTGAAGTTTATCTGGGTCAGACAGACAATGAGCAGTTCTTC

j_call: TRBJ2-7
clone_size: few
d_call: TRBD1
v_call: TRBV24-1
cdr3_aa: CATMRTGGKLEQYF
cdr3_nt: TGTGCCACCATGAGGACAGGGGGTAAGCTCGAGCAGTACTTC

j_call: TRBJ2-5
clone_size: few
d_call: NA
v_call: TRBV12-3/TRBV12-4
cdr3_aa: CASSPYSETQYF
cdr3_nt: TGTGCCAGCAGCCCTTACTCGGAGACCCAGTACTTC

j_call: TRBJ2-2
clone_size: NA
d_call: TRBD2
v_call: TRBV7-3
cdr3_aa: CASSSSGTSGTGGELFF
cdr3_nt: TGTGCCAGCAGCTCCTCCGGGACTAGCGGGACAGGCGGGGAGCTGTTTTTT